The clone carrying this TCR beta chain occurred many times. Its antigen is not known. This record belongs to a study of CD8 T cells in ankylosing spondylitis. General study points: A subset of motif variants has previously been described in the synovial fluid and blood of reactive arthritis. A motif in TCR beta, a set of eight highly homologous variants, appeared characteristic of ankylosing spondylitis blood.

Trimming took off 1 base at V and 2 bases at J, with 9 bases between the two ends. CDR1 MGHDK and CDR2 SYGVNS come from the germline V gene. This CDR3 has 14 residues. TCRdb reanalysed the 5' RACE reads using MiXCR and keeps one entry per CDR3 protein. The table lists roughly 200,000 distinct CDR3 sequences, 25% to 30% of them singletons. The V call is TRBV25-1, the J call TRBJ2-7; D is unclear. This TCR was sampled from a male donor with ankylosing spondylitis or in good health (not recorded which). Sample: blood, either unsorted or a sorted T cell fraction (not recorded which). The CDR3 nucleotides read TGTGCCAGCAGTGAATTTCAATACCCCTACGAGCAGTACTTC. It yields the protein CASSEFQYPYEQYF.